Detailed here is one T cell receptor beta chain. This specimen belongs to a study of OX40 agonist ivuxolimab in advanced cancers. Profiled with immunoSEQ multiplex PCR; TCRdb holds only in-frame clones, not every one. The data show about 120,000 clones, with approximately 89% seen just once and less than 0.3% held by the top ten. This sequence was found in an adult with an advanced solid tumor such as melanoma, head and neck, liver or kidney cancer. The material sequenced was CD4+ or CD8+ T cells sorted from blood, taken in a trial of the OX40 agonist ivuxolimab.

In DNA, the CDR3 is TGTGCCAGCAGTCACGAACGGACAGGGCCGTACGAGCAGTACTTC. Protein product: CASSHERTGPYEQYF. The chain employs TRBV6-1 and TRBJ2-7; TRBD1 matches at 8 bases. The CDR3 totals 15 residues. Germline CDR1 and CDR2: MNHNS and SASEGT. V shed 5 bases, J shed 4 bases, and the junction held 10 bases outside the gene matches.